Listed here is a single TCR beta chain. As handled by the study authors: Nucleated cell number was recorded as an estimate derived from reference gene primer amplification. Assay: immunoSEQ multiplex PCR; the TCRdb copy retains only in-frame clones and omits some. The DNA gave D and trimming, while V, J and clone size come from that table. The table includes tens of thousands of clones, roughly 91% detected once. These data originate in a study of blood T cell repertoires in COVID-19. Study-level background: Donors in the United States, Italy and Spain gave samples during acute or convalescent COVID-19. T cells, B-cell-depleted T cells, or PBMCs supplied cDNA or gDNA.

V lost 3 bases, J lost 9 bases, and 9 bases stayed unmatched. The germline CDR1 and CDR2 sequences are SGHRS and YFSETQ. CDR3 length: 15 amino acids. This chain joins TRBV5-1 and TRBJ1-6, with 7 bases matching TRBD1. The receptor comes from a man between 60 and 70 years old with active COVID-19. The sample consisted of peripheral blood. The CDR3 sequence: CASSSPTGEASPLHF. For the CDR3, the DNA is TGCGCCAGCAGCTCGCCTACAGGGGAGGCTTCACCCCTCCACTTT.